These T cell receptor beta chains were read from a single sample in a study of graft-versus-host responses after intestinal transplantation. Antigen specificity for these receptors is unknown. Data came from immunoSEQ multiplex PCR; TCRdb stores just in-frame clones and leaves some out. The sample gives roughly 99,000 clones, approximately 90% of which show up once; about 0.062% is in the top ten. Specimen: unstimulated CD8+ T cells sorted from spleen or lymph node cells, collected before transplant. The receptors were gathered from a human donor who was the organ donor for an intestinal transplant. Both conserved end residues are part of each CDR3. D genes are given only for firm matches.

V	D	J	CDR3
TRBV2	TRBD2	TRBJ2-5	CASDPTGRTETQYF
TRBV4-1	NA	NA	CASSQEPPEVYEQYF
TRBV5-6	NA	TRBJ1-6	CASSSNINSPLHF
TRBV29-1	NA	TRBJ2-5	CSVDIHQETQYF
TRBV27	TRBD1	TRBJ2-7	CATGGINEQYF
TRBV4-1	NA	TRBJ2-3	CASSQQTGPQVGTQYF
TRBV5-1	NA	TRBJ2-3	CASPGSEPGLRPHLDTQYF
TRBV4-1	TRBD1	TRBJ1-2	CASSTSSGTAYYGYTF
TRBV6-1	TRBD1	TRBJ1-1	CATGTDITEAFF
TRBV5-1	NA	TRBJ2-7	CASSLDTGISYEQYF
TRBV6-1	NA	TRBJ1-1	CASSEAFINGGTEAFF
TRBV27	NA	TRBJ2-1	CASTIGRGLLYNEQFF
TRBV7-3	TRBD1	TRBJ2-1	CASSSTGYNEQFF
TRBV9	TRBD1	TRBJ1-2	CASSVGGQGYGYTF
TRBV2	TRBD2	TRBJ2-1	CASTSTSGGASLSNEQFF
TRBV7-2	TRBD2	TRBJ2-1	CASSVLLAGGLRFF
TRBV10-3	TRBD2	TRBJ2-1	CAISEPPGLAGRQSYNEQFF
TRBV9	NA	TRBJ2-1	CASSGDSNEQFF
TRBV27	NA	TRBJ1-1	CASSFTGTNTEAFF
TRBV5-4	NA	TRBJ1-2	CASSNGQPSHYGYTF
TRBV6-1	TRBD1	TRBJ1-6	CASSEGQGYSPLHF
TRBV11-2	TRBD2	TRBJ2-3	CASSLGILAGGTDTQYF
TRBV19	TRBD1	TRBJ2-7	CASSTGQGTYEQYF
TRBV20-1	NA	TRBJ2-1	CSARVGYEQFF